This T cell receptor (beta chain) was sequenced for a study of T cells after yellow fever vaccination. The CDR3 sequence is 14 residues long. V dropped 7 bases and J dropped 0 bases, with 13 bases sitting between them. To note about this clonotype: As yet, its antigen is unknown.

General study findings and limits: From the bulk population, abundant clonotypes could contaminate and appear within FACS-sorted repertoires. Some clonotypes, a small share, were shared between CD4 and CD8 compartments.

Each CDR3 protein is one row after TCRdb ran MiXCR on the 5' RACE reads. The sample yields just under 600,000 distinct CDR3 sequences, approximately 13% seen once. This sample comprised PBMCs, obtained on the day of the yellow fever booster vaccination. This TCR was recovered from a man aged 25 to 40 who received the YFV17D yellow fever vaccine. The chain carries TRBV12-3 or TRBV12-4 and TRBJ2-7; D is undetermined. CDR3 amino acids: CASKKDGHSYEQYF. Here the CDR3 DNA reads TGTGCCAGCAAAAAAGACGGCCACTCCTACGAGCAGTACTTC.